Sequencing of this T cell receptor beta chain was carried out in a study of T cell clusters in autoimmune cytopenias. By frequency, this clonotype is medium-sized. Each sample's input was approximately 270 ng genomic DNA, some 38,000 genome equivalents. Multiplex touch-down PCR amplified TRB using TRB-A and TRB-B pools in one tube. TCRdb processed the multiplex PCR reads again and assigns one entry to each CDR3 protein, with no DNA. With about 4,200 distinct CDR3 sequences in the sample, the ten largest clones hold 15% to 20%. Germline CDR1 and CDR2: SGHAT and FQDESV (reference sequence). The CDR3 is 15 residues long. The sample was also reused in another study, on T cell repertoires in aging, cancer and after chemotherapy. That report notes: The whole study produced a dataset of roughly 8.6 million TCR reads.

The TCR was taken from a human donor in good health. Material: peripheral blood. This chain uses TRBV11-1 with TRBJ1-6; TCRdb picks TRBD1, but there is no DNA to check that call. CDR3 loop: CASSPTGEIHSPLHF.